This T cell receptor (beta chain) is drawn from a study of T cell repertoires in cytomegalovirus infection. Study findings and constraints: The ex vivo response was dominated by HLA-C-restricted CMV-specific TCR beta clonotypes. Cumulative public TCR beta family frequency identified CMV carriers with the relevant HLA.

As to this clonotype: Its matching antigen is unknown.

Each CDR3 protein is one row after TCRdb ran MiXCR on the reads. The table lists a few hundred thousand distinct CDR3 sequences, roughly a sixth of them singletons, with about 12% in the top ten. This TCR was sampled from a human donor in good health (CMV status not recorded). Some clones in this sample may be carry-over from other donors' samples. The sequenced sample consisted of PBMCs.

The CDR3 DNA reads TGTGCCAGCAGTTCTTTGGACCCCGAGCAGTACTTC. It yields the protein CASSSLDPEQYF. V gene TRBV6-2 or TRBV6-3 combines with J gene TRBJ2-7; unclear D gene. The CDR3 extends over 12 amino acids. V shed 4 bases and J shed 6 bases, with 10 bases lying between them. Germline CDR1 is MNHEY and CDR2 is SVGEGT.